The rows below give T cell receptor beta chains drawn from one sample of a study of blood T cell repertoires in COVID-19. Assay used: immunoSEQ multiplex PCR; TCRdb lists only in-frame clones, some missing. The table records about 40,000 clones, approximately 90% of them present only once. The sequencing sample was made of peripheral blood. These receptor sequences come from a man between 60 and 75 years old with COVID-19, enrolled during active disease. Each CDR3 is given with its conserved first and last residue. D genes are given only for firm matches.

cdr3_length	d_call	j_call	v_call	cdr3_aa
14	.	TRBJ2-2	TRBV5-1	CASSPTSRDRELFF
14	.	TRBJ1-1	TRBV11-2	CASTYYEGNTEAFF
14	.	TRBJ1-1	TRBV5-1	CASSLWGANTEAFF
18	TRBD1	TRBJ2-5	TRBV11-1	CASSLAPDRAESRETQYF
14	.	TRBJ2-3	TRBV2	CASKDRTSTDTQYF
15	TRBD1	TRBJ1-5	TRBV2	CASSARQGGGQPQHF
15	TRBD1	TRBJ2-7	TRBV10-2	CASSGWDRGPYEQYF
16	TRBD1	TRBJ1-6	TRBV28	CASSSVRDSINSPLHF
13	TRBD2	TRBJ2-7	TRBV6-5	CASTAGVNGEQYF
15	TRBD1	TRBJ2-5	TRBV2	CASSGGDRVWETQYF
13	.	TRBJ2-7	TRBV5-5	CASSPGAWDEQYF
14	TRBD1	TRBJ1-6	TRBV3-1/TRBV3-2	CASSPRTGRSPLHF
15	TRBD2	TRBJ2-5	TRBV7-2	CASSYGTSGWETQYF
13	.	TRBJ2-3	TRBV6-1	CASSERLADTQYF
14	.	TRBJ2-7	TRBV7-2	CASSLSPGFNEQYF
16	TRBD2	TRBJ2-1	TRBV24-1	CATSDRLAGLRNEQFF
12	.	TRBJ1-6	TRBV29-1	CSYLEDNSPLHF
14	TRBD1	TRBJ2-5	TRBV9	CASSAQGMEETQYF
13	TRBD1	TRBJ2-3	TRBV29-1	CSVEGQGLDTQYF
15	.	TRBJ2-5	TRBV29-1	CSVEFTQDPQETQYF
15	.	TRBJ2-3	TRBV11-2	CASSLDPLSTDTQYF
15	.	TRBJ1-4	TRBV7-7	CASSQGGGAREKLFF
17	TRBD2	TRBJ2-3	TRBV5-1	CASSLVGLAGGGDTQYF
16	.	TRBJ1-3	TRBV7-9	CASSRPTGHSGNTIYF
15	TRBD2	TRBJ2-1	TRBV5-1	CASNENSGSVYEQFF
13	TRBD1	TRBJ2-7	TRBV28	CASSRTGGYEQYF
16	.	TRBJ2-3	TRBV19	CASSTPRGAGADTQYF
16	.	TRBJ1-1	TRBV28	CASSLSGGAPTTEAFF
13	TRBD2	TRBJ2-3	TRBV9	CASTQGLGDTQYF
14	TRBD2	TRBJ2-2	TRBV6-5	CASKHGRYTGELFF
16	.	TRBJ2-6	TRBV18	CASSQPGAPGANVLTF
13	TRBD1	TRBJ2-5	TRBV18	CASHRDRGETQYF
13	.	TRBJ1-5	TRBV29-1	CSVASGVNQPQHF
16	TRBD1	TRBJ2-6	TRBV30	CAWSRTGNSGANVLTF
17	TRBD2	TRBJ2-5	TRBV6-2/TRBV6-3	CASSFGTSGKVRETQYF
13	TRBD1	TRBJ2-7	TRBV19	CASSDRASYEQYF
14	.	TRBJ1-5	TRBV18	CASSQGARNQPQHF
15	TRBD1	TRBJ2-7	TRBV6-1	CASSDGRTGRGEQYF
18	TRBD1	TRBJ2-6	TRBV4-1	CASSPTRGTGSGANVLTF
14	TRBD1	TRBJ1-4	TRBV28	CASIRTGQGEKLFF
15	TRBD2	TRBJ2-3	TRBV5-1	CASSGLAGGSDTQYF
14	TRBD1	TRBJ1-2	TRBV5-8	CASSSGQGVYGYTF
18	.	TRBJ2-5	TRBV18	CASSQLILGQPGEETQYF
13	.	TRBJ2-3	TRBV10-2	CASSEGPGVPQYF